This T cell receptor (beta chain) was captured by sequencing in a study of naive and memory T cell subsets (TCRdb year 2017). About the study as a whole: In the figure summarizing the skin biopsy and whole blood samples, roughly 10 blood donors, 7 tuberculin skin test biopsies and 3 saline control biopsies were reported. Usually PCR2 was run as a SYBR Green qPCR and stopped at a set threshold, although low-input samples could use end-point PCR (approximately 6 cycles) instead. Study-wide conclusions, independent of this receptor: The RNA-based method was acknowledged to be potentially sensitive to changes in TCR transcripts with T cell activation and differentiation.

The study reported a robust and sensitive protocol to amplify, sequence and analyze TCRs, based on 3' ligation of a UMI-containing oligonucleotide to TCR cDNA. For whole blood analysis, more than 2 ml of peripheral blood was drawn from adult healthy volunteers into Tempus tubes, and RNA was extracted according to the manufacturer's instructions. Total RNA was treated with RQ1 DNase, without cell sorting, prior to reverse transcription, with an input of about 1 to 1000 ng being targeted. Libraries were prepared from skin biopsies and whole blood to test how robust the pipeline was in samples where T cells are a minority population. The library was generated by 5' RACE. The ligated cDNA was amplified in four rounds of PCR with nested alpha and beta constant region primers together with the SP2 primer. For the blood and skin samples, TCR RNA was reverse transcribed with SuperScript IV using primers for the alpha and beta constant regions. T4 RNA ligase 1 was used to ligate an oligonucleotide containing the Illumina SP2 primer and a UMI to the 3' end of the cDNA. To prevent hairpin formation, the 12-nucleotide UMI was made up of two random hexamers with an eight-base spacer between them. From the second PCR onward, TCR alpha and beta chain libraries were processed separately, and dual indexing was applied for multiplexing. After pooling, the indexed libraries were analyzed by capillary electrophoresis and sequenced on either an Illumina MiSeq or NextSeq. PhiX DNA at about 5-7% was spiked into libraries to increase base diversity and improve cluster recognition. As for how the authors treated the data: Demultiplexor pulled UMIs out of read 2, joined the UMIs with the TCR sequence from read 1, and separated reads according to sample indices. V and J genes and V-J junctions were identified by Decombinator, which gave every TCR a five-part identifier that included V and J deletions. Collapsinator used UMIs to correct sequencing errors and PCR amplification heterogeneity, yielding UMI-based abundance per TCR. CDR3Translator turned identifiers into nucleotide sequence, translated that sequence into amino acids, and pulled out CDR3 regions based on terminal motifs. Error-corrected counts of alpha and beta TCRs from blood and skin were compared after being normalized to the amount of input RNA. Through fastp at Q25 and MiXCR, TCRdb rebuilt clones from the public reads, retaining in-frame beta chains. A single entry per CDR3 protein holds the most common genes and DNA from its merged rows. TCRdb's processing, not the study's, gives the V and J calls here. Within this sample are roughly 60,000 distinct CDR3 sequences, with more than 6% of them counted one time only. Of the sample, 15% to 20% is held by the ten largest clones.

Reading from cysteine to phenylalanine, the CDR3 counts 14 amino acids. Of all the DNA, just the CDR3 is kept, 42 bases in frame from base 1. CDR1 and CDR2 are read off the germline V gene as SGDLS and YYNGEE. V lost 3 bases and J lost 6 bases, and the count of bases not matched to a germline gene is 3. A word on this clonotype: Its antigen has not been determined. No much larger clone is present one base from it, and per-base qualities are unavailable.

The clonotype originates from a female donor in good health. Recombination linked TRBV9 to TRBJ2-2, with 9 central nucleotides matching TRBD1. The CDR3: CASSDTGGAGELFF. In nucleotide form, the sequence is TGTGCCAGCAGCGATACAGGGGGCGCCGGGGAGCTGTTTTTT.